The 21 T cell receptor beta chains in this list originate from one sample, sequenced in a study of blood T cell repertoires in COVID-19. Profiling relied on immunoSEQ multiplex PCR, and the TCRdb table lists in-frame clones only, not all of them. The table shows over 450,000 clones, with about 91% occurring only once. Source material: peripheral blood. All receptors derive from a young man with COVID-19, enrolled during active disease.

This chain joins TRBV4-1 and TRBJ2-3; TRBD2 is a possible D gene (6 bases). The germline V gene encodes CDR1 MGHRA and CDR2 YSYEKL. This CDR3 is built from 16 residues. V dropped 0 bases and J dropped 2 bases, with 12 bases sitting between them. The CDR3 bases are TGCGCCAGCAGCCAAGACCGGGGGACCCACACAGATACGCAGTATTTT. Translated: CASSQDRGTHTDTQYF.

The V and J genes are TRBV7-2 and TRBJ2-1, with D perhaps TRBD2 (7 bases). V lost 5 bases to trimming and J lost 2 bases, with 16 bases between them. CDR3 length equals 16 residues. CDR1 is SGHTA, CDR2 FQGNSA, per germline. The CDR3 reads CASSLQGGVTYNEQFF. CDR3 DNA: TGTGCCAGCAGCCTACAAGGGGGGGTCACCTACAATGAGCAGTTCTTC.

This sequence joins TRBV13 and TRBJ2-7; a possible D gene is TRBD1 (6 bases). CDR1 PRHDT and CDR2 FYEKMQ come from the germline V gene (reference sequence). V lost 5 bases to trimming and J lost 4 bases, with 18 bases between them. The length of the CDR3 is 15 residues. The CDR3 sequence is CASSQNRGHSYEQYF. The CDR3 nucleotides read TGTGCCAGCAGCCAAAATAGGGGACACTCATACGAGCAGTACTTC.

The chain has TRBV7-9 and TRBJ2-1; a weak D match, TRBD1 (5 bases). Trimming removed 0 bases from V and 3 bases from J, with 9 bases in between. The V gene's germline CDR1 is SEHNR and CDR2 FQNEAQ (reference sequence). This CDR3 has 15 residues. The chain's CDR3 is CASSLASGYYNEQFF. The CDR3 nucleotides are TGTGCCAGCAGCTTAGCGTCAGGGTACTACAATGAGCAGTTCTTC.

This clone was observed once. J is TRBJ2-5 and V is TRBV6-5; TRBD2 matches 11 bases. V dropped 4 bases and J dropped 5; count of bases not matched to a gene: 6. Germline V CDR1 and CDR2: MNHEY, SVGAGI. The CDR3 sequence is 15 residues long. The CDR3 region is CASSSLAGGTETQYF. CDR3 in DNA: TGTGCCAGCAGTTCCTTAGCGGGAGGGACGGAGACCCAGTACTTC.

With regard to this clone: This sample includes further DNA sequences coding for the same CDR3. V usage is TRBV30 and J usage is TRBJ2-7, with 8 nucleotides matching TRBD1. The germline V gene encodes CDR1 GTSNPN and CDR2 SVGIG (reference sequence). This CDR3 region has 13 residues. The J segment lost 1 base and the V segment lost 3 bases, leaving 2 bases of the junction unmatched. The CDR3 is CAWSRTGSYEQYF. As DNA, the CDR3 is TGTGCCTGGAGCAGGACAGGGTCCTACGAGCAGTACTTC. The variable domain in full, with the rest retrieved from reference TRBV30 and TRBJ2-7, is SQTIHQWPATLVQPVGSPLSLECTVEGTSNPNLYWYRQAAGRGLQLLFYSVGIGQISSEVPQNLSASRPQDRQFILSSKKLLLSDSGFYLCAWSRTGSYEQYFGPGTRLTVT.

As DNA, the CDR3 is TGTGCCAGCAGGTTCACTAGCGAGGCCCAGTACTTC. Its translation: CASRFTSEAQYF. The chain couples TRBV2 to TRBJ2-5, with 7 bases matching TRBD2. The ends lost 6 bases at V and 9 bases at J; junction bases unmatched: 7. CDR1 is SNHLY, CDR2 FYNNEI, per germline. This CDR3 spans 12 amino acids.

This rearrangement joins TRBV19 to TRBJ1-4, with no clear D. V was clipped by 6 bases and J by 4 bases, with 18 bases between them. CDR1 and CDR2 from the germline V gene are LNHDA and SQIVND (reference sequence). The CDR3 is 16 residues long. The CDR3 DNA follows: TGTGCCAGTAGAAGAGGGAGGGTTCTTAGTAATGAAAAACTGTTTTTT. Translation gives CASRRGRVLSNEKLFF.

The chain is built from TRBV7-9 and TRBJ2-2; D is undetermined. The V and J ends lost 2 bases and 0 bases respectively, with 7 bases between them. There are 15 residues in the CDR3. Germline V gene data show CDR1 as SEHNR and CDR2 as FQNEAQ (reference sequence). The CDR3 coding sequence is TGTGCCAGCAGCTTATATGGCCCGAACACCGGGGAGCTGTTTTTT. Translating gives CASSLYGPNTGELFF.

This clone occurred once. The V call is TRBV4-1, the J call TRBJ2-7; 9 bases fit TRBD1. The CDR3 is 15 amino acids. Germline CDR1 MGHRA, CDR2 YSYEKL. The V and J ends lost 1 base and 6 bases, in that order; junction bases with no gene match: 7. CDR3 bases: TGCGCCAGCAGCCAAGGGGACAGGGAAGTCGCCGAGCAGTACTTC. Translating it yields CASSQGDREVAEQYF.

The chain recombines TRBV4-2 with TRBJ2-7; no clear D. Trimming removed 0 bases at V and 4 bases at J, with 16 bases between. Germline V gene data show CDR1 as LGHNA and CDR2 as YNFKEQ. This CDR3 contains 16 residues. CDR3 bases: TGTGCCAGCAGCCAAGATGGTCCAGGTGGCTCTTACGAGCAGTACTTC. It encodes CASSQDGPGGSYEQYF.

This rearrangement joins TRBV7-2 to TRBJ2-3; D is unclear. Trimming took off 5 bases at V and 0 bases at J, with 9 bases between the two ends. The length of the CDR3 is 14 residues. CDR1 SGHTA and CDR2 FQGNSA come from the germline V gene. Here the CDR3 reads CASSILLSTDTQYF. The CDR3 DNA follows: TGTGCCAGCAGCATACTTTTGAGCACAGATACGCAGTATTTT.

The chain carries TRBV11-2 and TRBJ2-5; D unresolved. V lost 1 base and J 2 bases, leaving 11 bases between the germline ends. In germline, CDR1 is SGHAT, CDR2 FQNNGV. The CDR3 spans 15 residues. The DNA of the CDR3 is TGTGCCAGCAGCTTAGCCGGTGTGCAACAAGAGACCCAGTACTTC. Translated: CASSLAGVQQETQYF.

The V call is TRBV7-8, the J call TRBJ2-7; 9 bases are shared with TRBD2. Germline CDR1 and CDR2: SGHVS and FQNEAQ. The CDR3 extends over 15 amino acids. The V gene end was trimmed by 5 bases and the J gene end by 7 bases; junction bases not matched to a gene: 12. The CDR3 loop reads CASSTTGLAGSEQYF. CDR3 nucleotide sequence: TGTGCCAGCAGCACCACGGGGCTAGCGGGGAGTGAGCAGTACTTC. Full variable domain (remainder filled in from reference TRBV7-8 and TRBJ2-7): GAGVSQSPRYKVAKRGQDVALRCDPISGHVSLFWYQQALGQGPEFLTYFQNEAQLDKSGLPSDRFFAERPEGSVSTLKIQRTQQEDSAVYLCASSTTGLAGSEQYFGPGTRLTVT.

The V call is TRBV18, the J call TRBJ2-5; possible D gene TRBD1, 5 bases. Germline V gene sequence: CDR1 KGHSH, CDR2 LQKENI. The ends were cut back, 2 bases at V and 4 bases at J, with 14 bases in the middle. The CDR3 is 15 amino acids. CDR3 protein: CASSPFPGSVETQYF. The CDR3 coding sequence is TGTGCCAGCTCACCATTCCCAGGGTCCGTAGAGACCCAGTACTTC.

The genes are TRBV9 and TRBJ2-5, with no clear D. The V end lost 0 bases, the J end lost 9 bases, and 15 bases lay between the germline ends. Germline CDR1 SGDLS, CDR2 YYNGEE. The CDR3 spans 14 residues. The CDR3 coding sequence is TGTGCCAGCAGCGTAGGCGTTGTCCCTGCGGCCCAGTACTTC. This sequence encodes CASSVGVVPAAQYF.

This clone occurred once. The chain has TRBV19 and TRBJ2-2; D not certain. Germline CDR1 and CDR2: LNHDA and SQIVND (reference sequence). Trimming stripped 5 bases from V and 4 bases from J, with 5 bases between. This CDR3 has 12 amino acids. The CDR3 is CASSGRTGELFF. CDR3 in DNA: TGTGCCAGTAGTGGGCGCACCGGGGAGCTGTTTTTT.

This clone appeared a single time. V usage is TRBV25-1 and J usage is TRBJ2-7; TRBD1 matches at 8 bases. This CDR3 is built from 15 residues. CDR1 and CDR2 (germline): MGHDK, SYGVNS. V lost 3 bases to trimming and J lost 4 bases; unmatched junction nucleotides: 8. DNA for the CDR3: TGTGCCAGCAGTGACCCCGGGACAGGAATGTACGAGCAGTACTTC. Its translation: CASSDPGTGMYEQYF.

The chain couples TRBV2 to TRBJ2-7; no firm D call. The CDR3 runs to 13 residues. CDR1 SNHLY and CDR2 FYNNEI come from the germline V gene. Trimming took 3 bases from V and 4 from J, leaving 10 bases between them. In DNA form, the CDR3 reads TGTGCCAGCAGTGATGTTCAGGTGTACGAGCAGTACTTC. Protein sequence: CASSDVQVYEQYF.

V gene TRBV15 combines with J gene TRBJ2-1; a possible D gene is TRBD2 (6 bases). CDR3 length: 13 residues. Germline V lookup: CDR1 LNHNV, CDR2 YYDKDF (reference sequence). Trimming removed 4 bases at V and 4 bases at J, with 8 bases between. CDR3 nucleotides: TGTGCCACCAGCATTGGAGGGTACAATGAGCAGTTCTTC. Protein sequence: CATSIGGYNEQFF.

V and J are TRBV6-1 and TRBJ1-3, with D uncertain. From germline, CDR1 is MNHNS and CDR2 SASEGT. The CDR3 has 15 residues. Trimming removed 1 base at V and 0 bases at J, with 7 bases between. This chain's CDR3 is CASSEGVSSGNTIYF. For the CDR3, the DNA is TGTGCCAGCAGTGAAGGAGTAAGCTCTGGAAACACCATATATTTT.